These T cell receptor beta chains were read from a single sample in a study of T cell responses to AZD1222 COVID-19 vaccine. Produced via immunoSEQ multiplex PCR; TCRdb's table is partial and in-frame only. The sample lists 140,000 to 150,000 clones, 90% to 95% occurring once. The material was peripheral blood, obtained after recovery from COVID-19. These receptors were collected from an adult who had recovered from COVID-19. Each CDR3 is given with its conserved first and last residue. The D gene is left open where the match is weak. A clone size is listed for some rows: how often the clone was seen (once, few, many), or a class if it is expanded.

v_call: TRBV12-3/TRBV12-4
d_call: .
clone_size: .
j_call: TRBJ2-3
cdr3_aa: CASSLSEDTQYF
cdr3_nt: TGTGCCAGCAGTTTATCCGAAGATACGCAGTATTTT

v_call: TRBV9
d_call: TRBD2
clone_size: .
j_call: TRBJ2-7
cdr3_aa: CASSEGLAGGPLSYEQYF
cdr3_nt: TGTGCCAGCAGCGAGGGACTAGCGGGAGGGCCTTTGTCCTACGAGCAGTACTTC

v_call: TRBV7-8
d_call: .
clone_size: .
j_call: TRBJ2-7
cdr3_aa: CASSPLRSSSYEQYF
cdr3_nt: TGTGCCAGCAGCCCGCTACGATCCAGCTCCTACGAGCAGTACTTC

v_call: TRBV28
d_call: TRBD1
clone_size: .
j_call: TRBJ1-5
cdr3_aa: CASSPTGLGGNQPQHF
cdr3_nt: TGTGCCAGCAGCCCGACAGGGTTAGGGGGCAATCAGCCCCAGCATTTT

v_call: TRBV6-5
d_call: .
clone_size: .
j_call: TRBJ2-2
cdr3_aa: CASSRESNTGELFF
cdr3_nt: TGTGCCAGCAGTCGGGAGTCGAACACCGGGGAGCTGTTTTTT

v_call: TRBV5-4
d_call: .
clone_size: .
j_call: TRBJ2-6
cdr3_aa: CASSLSGANVLTF
cdr3_nt: TGTGCCAGCAGCCTATCTGGGGCCAACGTCCTGACTTTC

v_call: TRBV28
d_call: .
clone_size: .
j_call: TRBJ2-7
cdr3_aa: CASSLNGYEQYF
cdr3_nt: TGTGCCAGCAGTTTAAATGGGTACGAGCAGTACTTC

v_call: TRBV18
d_call: .
clone_size: once
j_call: TRBJ2-5
cdr3_aa: CASSPQSGRETQYF
cdr3_nt: TGTGCCAGCTCACCACAGTCCGGGAGAGAGACCCAGTACTTC

v_call: TRBV3-1/TRBV3-2
d_call: .
clone_size: .
j_call: TRBJ2-7
cdr3_aa: CASSQGSNSYEQYF
cdr3_nt: TGTGCCAGCAGCCAGGGCTCCAACTCCTACGAGCAGTACTTC

v_call: TRBV7-3
d_call: .
clone_size: .
j_call: TRBJ1-2
cdr3_aa: CASSGTENYGYTF
cdr3_nt: TGTGCCAGCAGCGGGACGGAGAACTATGGCTACACCTTC

v_call: TRBV18
d_call: TRBD1
clone_size: .
j_call: TRBJ1-6
cdr3_aa: CASSPTGTGALNSPLHF
cdr3_nt: TGTGCCAGCTCACCAACCGGGACAGGGGCCCTAAATTCACCCCTCCACTTT

v_call: TRBV5-6
d_call: .
clone_size: .
j_call: TRBJ2-5
cdr3_aa: CASSLARGPRETQYF
cdr3_nt: TGTGCCAGCAGCTTGGCCAGAGGCCCGCGGGAGACCCAGTACTTC

v_call: TRBV5-1
d_call: .
clone_size: .
j_call: TRBJ1-3
cdr3_aa: CASSLAVGTGHMGGNTIYF
cdr3_nt: TGCGCCAGCAGCCTTGCCGTAGGGACGGGACACATGGGAGGAAACACCATATATTTT

v_call: TRBV10-2
d_call: TRBD1
clone_size: once
j_call: TRBJ1-1
cdr3_aa: CASSLTGAEAFF
cdr3_nt: TGCGCCAGCAGTTTAACAGGGGCTGAAGCTTTCTTT

v_call: TRBV7-9
d_call: .
clone_size: .
j_call: TRBJ1-5
cdr3_aa: CASSFLNQPQHF
cdr3_nt: TGTGCCAGCAGCTTTCTAAATCAGCCCCAGCATTTT

v_call: TRBV5-6
d_call: .
clone_size: .
j_call: TRBJ2-3
cdr3_aa: CASSLDRITDTQYF
cdr3_nt: TGTGCCAGCAGCTTGGACAGGATCACAGATACGCAGTATTTT

v_call: TRBV11-3
d_call: .
clone_size: .
j_call: TRBJ1-4
cdr3_aa: CASILGPGLRNEKLFF
cdr3_nt: TGTGCCAGCATCCTCGGTCCGGGACTGCGCAATGAAAAACTGTTTTTT

v_call: TRBV28
d_call: .
clone_size: .
j_call: TRBJ2-5
cdr3_aa: CASSLSPQETQYF
cdr3_nt: TGTGCCAGCAGTTTGTCCCCTCAAGAGACCCAGTACTTC

v_call: TRBV18
d_call: .
clone_size: .
j_call: TRBJ2-7
cdr3_aa: CASSSYQTEYEQYF
cdr3_nt: TGTGCCAGCTCATCGTATCAGACGGAGTACGAGCAGTACTTC

v_call: TRBV13
d_call: TRBD2
clone_size: .
j_call: TRBJ2-7
cdr3_aa: CASSLESLAGEDEQYF
cdr3_nt: TGTGCCAGCAGCTTAGAATCGCTAGCGGGAGAGGACGAGCAGTACTTC

v_call: TRBV28
d_call: .
clone_size: .
j_call: TRBJ2-7
cdr3_aa: CASSLRGLTYEQYF
cdr3_nt: TGTGCCAGCAGTTTGAGGGGATTAACCTACGAGCAGTACTTC

v_call: TRBV5-6
d_call: .
clone_size: .
j_call: TRBJ1-5
cdr3_aa: CASSAGSAQPQHF
cdr3_nt: TGTGCCAGCAGCGCAGGTTCTGCTCAGCCCCAGCATTTT

v_call: TRBV19
d_call: .
clone_size: .
j_call: TRBJ2-5
cdr3_aa: CASSIQGRGRLETQYF
cdr3_nt: TGTGCCAGTAGTATCCAGGGAAGGGGGAGGCTGGAGACCCAGTACTTC

v_call: TRBV5-3
d_call: .
clone_size: .
j_call: TRBJ2-3
cdr3_aa: CARSAQKVDTQYF
cdr3_nt: TGTGCCAGAAGCGCTCAGAAGGTGGATACGCAGTATTTT

v_call: TRBV12-3/TRBV12-4
d_call: .
clone_size: .
j_call: TRBJ1-1
cdr3_aa: CASSLYREAFF
cdr3_nt: TGTGCCAGCAGTTTATACCGAGAAGCTTTCTTT

v_call: TRBV6-6
d_call: .
clone_size: .
j_call: TRBJ2-6
cdr3_aa: CASSRPTVGNGANVLTF
cdr3_nt: TGTGCCAGCAGTCGGCCGACTGTAGGAAATGGGGCCAACGTCCTGACTTTC